This record concerns one TCR beta chain sequence. This sample is drawn from a study of control samples from healthy donors and cancer patients. This CDR3 region has 16 residues. Germline CDR1 GTSNPN, CDR2 SVGIG (reference sequence). V was shortened by 0 bases and J by 2 bases, with 11 bases between the two germline ends. Sequenced by immunoSEQ multiplex PCR; TCRdb stores in-frame clones only, minus some. The table has 120,000 or so clones, around 92% seen once. This TCR was recovered from an elderly man with head and neck cancer. The rearrangement joins TRBV30 to TRBJ2-6, with D perhaps TRBD1 or TRBD2 (5 bases each). The sequenced material came from PBMCs. The CDR3 loop reads CAWSVLRGAGANVLTF. The CDR3 DNA sequence: TGTGCCTGGAGTGTACTGAGGGGCGCTGGGGCCAACGTCCTGACTTTC.